The subject of this entry is one T cell receptor (beta chain). Its specific antigen is unknown. The sample holds no much larger clone one base away, and base qualities are not on file. Genomic DNA was extracted from sorted cells for sequencing of the TCRbeta CDR3 region. TCRbeta CDR3 regions were sequenced using the immunoSEQ Assay. TCRdb took over this immuneACCESS table, retaining in-frame rearrangements with V and J assigned. Such tables are incomplete; in checked studies, under half of the missing clones stem from an unresolved V gene, and the remainder is unexplained. The sample profile shows 20,000 to 25,000 clones; more than 75% of them were found once. The ten largest clones add up to roughly 22% of the sample. The trial excluded patients who had a history of autoimmune disease or who were on systemic immunosuppression. Peripheral blood for TCR sequencing was drawn from every dose cohort at baseline, at cycle 4 day 1 and at cycle 7 day 1. Samples were obtained from an open-label, multicenter, first-in-human phase I dose-escalation trial of ivuxolimab. The trial enrolled adults with locally advanced or metastatic head and neck squamous cell, hepatocellular, melanoma or renal cell carcinoma. Before TCR sequencing, CD4+ T cells and CD8+ T cells from peripheral blood were sorted into separate populations.

This entry is derived from a study of OX40 agonist ivuxolimab in advanced cancers. For the wider study: Ivuxolimab was an agonistic, fully human IgG2 monoclonal antibody directed against OX40 (CD134), a costimulatory receptor. Intravenous ivuxolimab was administered to patients every 2 weeks at six dose levels: 0.01, 0.1, 0.3, 1.5, 3 and 10 mg/kg. Of the roughly 51 patients in dose escalation, some 19 had hepatocellular carcinoma, approximately 15 had melanoma, 9 had renal cell carcinoma and 9 had head and neck cancer. The dose-escalation cohort was roughly 87% male with a mean age of approximately 60 years, ranging from roughly 23 to 80. Prior anti-PD-1, anti-PD-L1 or anti-CTLA-4 therapy was permitted, and 40% of dose-escalation patients had received checkpoint inhibitors. Three dose-escalation patients achieved partial responses, one with hepatocellular carcinoma and two with cutaneous melanoma. Peripheral TCRbeta sequencing was intended to test whether TCR sequence diversity was altered and clonal T-cell expansion was caused by ivuxolimab. The monotherapy dose-escalation portion (N ≈ 50 patients) of the phase I ivuxolimab trial is reported in the paper.

Overall study outcomes, separate from this receptor: Clonal expansion of both CD4+ and CD8+ blood T cells was observed from baseline to week 6 at doses 0.1 to 3.0 mg/kg. Low levels of normalized T-cell clonal expansion were also shown by some nonresponding patients. The antigen specificity of the peripheral T cells that underwent clonal expansion was not determined. In partial responders in the 0.1-3.0 mg/kg groups, normalized peripheral clonal expansion was found to be among the lowest, especially among CD8+ T cells. After ivuxolimab, CD8+ T cells had more expanded clones than CD4+ T cells on average.

Trimming at the junction amounts to 7 bases on V and 8 bases on J, and the germline ends lie 14 bases apart. The germline V gene yields ENHRY for CDR1 and SYGVKD for CDR2. The CDR3 starts with the cysteine, ends with the phenylalanine, and has 12 residues. Kept here is only the CDR3 DNA, which spans 36 bases and is read in frame from base 1. Recombination connected TRBV10-3 to TRBJ1-2; confidence is insufficient to name the D gene. Here the sequenced sample was CD4+ or CD8+ T cells sorted from blood, taken in a trial of the OX40 agonist ivuxolimab. The TCR was taken from an adult with an advanced solid tumor such as melanoma, head and neck, liver or kidney cancer. The bases read TGTGCCATCATCAAACAGCAAGGAGGCTACACCTTC. Its product reads: CAIIKQQGGYTF.